These 19 T cell receptor beta chains were all obtained from the same sample, sequenced in a study of response to subunit inactivated influenza vaccine. One entry per CDR3 protein results from TCRdb running MiXCR on the RT-PCR reads. The table shows a few hundred thousand distinct CDR3 sequences, with about 20% occurring only once. The sample in question was PBMCs from blood, obtained about 20 months after vaccination. All receptors come from a man aged 50 to 69 who received an inactivated influenza vaccine.

The chain recombines TRBV20-1 with TRBJ2-3; D uncertain. The CDR3 extends over 13 amino acids. Trimming shortened V by 5 bases and J by 1 base, and 10 bases separated the two germline ends. Looked up from germline, CDR1 is DFQATT and CDR2 is SNEGSKA (reference sequence). The CDR3 nucleotides read TGCAGTGCTCTACTCGACCGCACAGATACGCAGTATTTT. Translating it yields CSALLDRTDTQYF.

This clonotype came up many times. The chain combines TRBV4-3 with TRBJ1-2, with D possibly TRBD1 on 6 matching bases. V lost 1 base and J lost 0, with 6 bases in between. The CDR3 is 14 amino acids. Germline V gene sequence: CDR1 LGHNA, CDR2 YSLEER. CDR3 DNA sequence: TGCGCCAGCAGCCAAGGGACAGCTAACTATGGCTACACCTTC. Its protein product is CASSQGTANYGYTF.

This clonotype appeared a few times. V and J are TRBV20-1 and TRBJ1-5, with 10 bases that match TRBD1. The CDR3 totals 14 residues. Germline V lookup: CDR1 DFQATT, CDR2 SNEGSKA (reference sequence). The V segment lost 5 bases and the J segment 7 bases; nucleotides outside the gene matches: 8. The CDR3 coding sequence is TGCAGTGCTGTCGGGACAGGGGAACCCCAGCCCCAGCATTTT. It encodes CSAVGTGEPQPQHF.

The chain couples TRBV7-9 to TRBJ2-5, with 13 bases identical to TRBD2. Germline-derived CDR1 and CDR2 are SEHNR and FQNEAQ (reference sequence). The V segment lost 5 bases and the J segment 7 bases; nucleotides outside the gene matches: 7. The CDR3 length is 15 residues. CDR3 residues: CASSQGLAGAGTQYF. CDR3 nucleotides: TGTGCCAGCAGCCAAGGACTAGCGGGGGCTGGGACCCAGTACTTC. Full variable domain (outside the CDR3, taken from reference TRBV7-9 and TRBJ2-5): DTGVSQNPRHKITKRGQNVTFRCDPISEHNRLYWYRQTLGQGPEFLTYFQNEAQLEKSRLLSDRFSAERPKGSFSTLEIQRTEQGDSAMYLCASSQGLAGAGTQYFGPGTRLLVL.

This clonotype has more than one count but fewer than ten. The chain carries TRBV5-6 and TRBJ1-6; 8 positions agree with TRBD1. Germline V lookup: CDR1 SGHDT, CDR2 YYEEEE. V lost 4 bases, J lost 9 bases, and 9 bases stayed unmatched. The CDR3 loop spans 15 amino acids. The CDR3, as DNA: TGTGCCAGCAGCGTTGGGACAGGACGTACTTCACCCCTCCACTTT. Amino acids: CASSVGTGRTSPLHF.

This clonotype has only a few counts. The rearrangement joins TRBV10-3 to TRBJ2-7; no definite D call. The CDR3 contains 12 residues. Trimming shortened V by 0 bases and J by 2 bases, and 2 bases separated the two germline ends. Germline CDR1 reads ENHRY; CDR2 reads SYGVKD. As DNA, the CDR3 is TGTGCCATCAGTGAGTCGGCCTACGAGCAGTACTTC. Its translation is CAISESAYEQYF.

In its sample, this clonotype was seen many times. The chain joins TRBV7-9 to TRBJ1-2, with TRBD1 matching over 9 bases. The CDR3 contains 17 residues. The germline V gene encodes CDR1 SEHNR and CDR2 FQNEAQ (reference sequence). V was clipped by 2 bases and J by 2 bases; unmatched bases: 9. CDR3 bases: TGTGCCAGCAGCTTAATGGCGGGACAGGGAGGCAACTATGGCTACACCTTC. It specifies CASSLMAGQGGNYGYTF.

This clonotype has more than one count but fewer than ten. The chain joins TRBV30 to TRBJ1-1; D call uncertain. Germline V gene data show CDR1 as GTSNPN and CDR2 as SVGIG (reference sequence). Between the trimmed V and J ends, which lost 0 bases and 4 bases, there was a span of 6 bases. This CDR3 is built from 12 residues. Here the CDR3 reads CAWSVLSTEAFF. CDR3 nucleotides: TGTGCCTGGAGTGTTTTGAGCACTGAAGCTTTCTTT.

The chain is built from TRBV25-1 and TRBJ2-2, with D unresolved. V was clipped by 5 bases and J by 4 bases, with 20 bases between them. This CDR3 has 17 amino acids. In germline, CDR1 is MGHDK, CDR2 SYGVNS. The chain's CDR3 is CASSSRIEERGTGELFF. The DNA for the CDR3 is TGTGCCAGCAGTTCCCGGATCGAAGAGCGTGGCACCGGGGAGCTGTTTTTT.

This clonotype was counted ten times or more. The chain joins TRBV7-9 to TRBJ1-1, with 7 nucleotides matching TRBD1. CDR1 is SEHNR and CDR2 is FQNEAQ in the germline V gene (reference sequence). The CDR3 loop spans 13 amino acids. J was trimmed by 11 bases and V by 0 bases; bases with no gene match: 6. The CDR3 DNA is TGTGCCAGCAGCTTAGCGGCACAGGGGACGGCTTTCTTT. Amino acid sequence: CASSLAAQGTAFF.

This clonotype was found a few times. V gene TRBV7-2 combines with J gene TRBJ2-7; 10 bases line up with TRBD2. Looked up from germline, CDR1 is SGHTA and CDR2 is FQGNSA. This CDR3 has 14 residues. The V and J ends lost 5 bases and 2 bases, in that order; junction bases with no gene match: 3. CDR3 loop: CASSALAGPYEQYF. CDR3 nucleotide sequence: TGTGCCAGCAGCGCACTAGCGGGACCCTACGAGCAGTACTTC.

There are many counts of this clonotype. This chain connects TRBV5-1 to TRBJ1-4; D not certain. Germline-derived CDR1 and CDR2 are SGHRS and YFSETQ. Deletions cut 0 bases from V and 7 bases from J, with 10 bases between. The CDR3 runs to 14 residues. The CDR3, as DNA: TGCGCCAGCAGCTTGGGAAGACCGCCTGAAAAACTGTTTTTT. Residues: CASSLGRPPEKLFF.

V usage is TRBV29-1 and J usage is TRBJ1-1; no clear D. The CDR3 has 12 residues. Trimming left V 4 bases short and J 1 base short, with 7 bases between. The V gene's germline CDR1 is SQVTM and CDR2 ANQGSEA. The CDR3 here is CSVVVTNTEAFF. The DNA for the CDR3 is TGCAGCGTTGTAGTAACGAACACTGAAGCTTTCTTT.

The V gene is TRBV27, the J gene TRBJ1-1, with TRBD1 matching 8 bases. The CDR3 totals 16 residues. V lost 1 base and J lost 0; bases outside the gene matches: 4. The germline V gene encodes CDR1 MNHEY and CDR2 SMNVEV (reference sequence). The CDR3 nucleotides are TGTGCCAGCAGTTTATTGGGACAGGCGTTGAACACTGAAGCTTTCTTT. Protein product: CASSLLGQALNTEAFF.

The genes are TRBV5-1 and TRBJ1-2, with D hard to call. The length of the CDR3 is 15 residues. V shed 0 bases and J shed 4 bases, with 13 bases lying between them. Per the germline V gene, CDR1 is SGHRS and CDR2 is YFSETQ. The CDR3 sequence is CASSLVPTMSYGYTF. The CDR3 DNA reads TGCGCCAGCAGCTTGGTCCCGACGATGAGCTATGGCTACACCTTC.

At least ten counts were recorded for this clonotype. This chain joins TRBV6-1 and TRBJ1-3; D might be TRBD1 (6 bases). The germline V gene has CDR1 MNHNS and CDR2 SASEGT. The V end was cut by 5 bases, the J end by 1 base, with 12 bases between. The CDR3 sequence is 15 residues long. The CDR3 DNA is TGTGCCAGCAGTCCAGGGACATCTTCTGGAAACACCATATATTTT. It encodes CASSPGTSSGNTIYF.

The genes are TRBV29-1 and TRBJ2-3, with a tentative D call TRBD2 (7 bases). Per germline, CDR1 SQVTM and CDR2 ANQGSEA. The CDR3 contains 13 residues. V was cut by 7 bases and J by 5 bases, with 16 bases left in between. CDR3 in DNA: TGCAGCGCGCAGCCGGGGGGCGGAGATACGCAGTATTTT. Amino acids: CSAQPGGGDTQYF.

Points on this clonotype: A much larger clone differs by one base, so this may be a read error. The final CDR3 position lacks the conserved phenylalanine or tryptophan, pointing to a likely read error. The chain has TRBV3-1 and TRBJ1-1; D gene unclear. Looked up from germline, CDR1 is LGHDT and CDR2 is YNNKEL (reference sequence). The length of the CDR3 is 12 residues. Trimming took 2 bases from V and 3 from J, leaving 4 bases between them. CDR3 residues: CASSQSYTEAFS. DNA of the CDR3: TGTGCCAGCAGCCAATCATACACTGAAGCTTTCTCT.

This clonotype was counted ten times or more. CDR3 sequence (DNA): TGTGCCAGCAGCTTAGAACAGACGCAGAACACTGAAGCTTTCTTT. It specifies CASSLEQTQNTEAFF. The V and J genes are TRBV7-8 and TRBJ1-1; no reliable D call. CDR1 is SGHVS, CDR2 FQNEAQ, per germline. The V end lost 1 base, the J end lost 1 base, and 10 bases lay between the germline ends. The CDR3 sequence is 15 residues long.